The 20 T cell receptor beta chains below come from one sample, sequenced in a study of cytomegalovirus exposure and HLA in healthy donors. The PCR made use of 60 Vbeta and 13 Jbeta primers. Repertoires were generated with immunoSEQ multiplex PCR, while TCRdb's copy carries only in-frame clones and drops some. The sample has 95,000 to 150,000 clones, around 85% seen once. Sequenced sample: PBMCs. Receptors originate from a young man in good health and CMV-seropositive.

V is TRBV11-2 and J is TRBJ2-2, with unresolved D. The CDR3 extends over 15 amino acids. Trimming stripped 1 base from V and 1 base from J, with 7 bases between. Germline CDR1 reads SGHAT; CDR2 reads FQNNGV. DNA of the CDR3: TGTGCCAGCAGCTTAGTACGACAGAACACCGGGGAGCTGTTTTTT. It codes for CASSLVRQNTGELFF.

The gene calls are TRBV19 and TRBJ1-5; D gene uncertain. Per germline, CDR1 LNHDA and CDR2 SQIVND (reference sequence). The V and J ends lost 3 bases and 9 bases respectively, with 12 bases between them. The CDR3 totals 13 residues. CDR3 residues: CASSMGSLWPQHF. The CDR3 DNA follows: TGTGCCAGTAGTATGGGCAGCTTGTGGCCCCAGCATTTT. The complete variable domain, with remaining parts taken from reference TRBV19 and TRBJ1-5, reads DGGITQSPKYLFRKEGQNVTLSCEQNLNHDAMYWYRQDPGQGLRLIYYSQIVNDFQKGDIAEGYSVSREKKESFPLTVTSAQKNPTAFYLCASSMGSLWPQHFGDGTRLSIL.

J is TRBJ1-3 and V is TRBV30, with D maybe TRBD1 (5 bases). The length of the CDR3 is 16 residues. The germline gives CDR1 GTSNPN, CDR2 SVGIG (reference sequence). The V end lost 1 base, the J end lost 0 bases, and 13 bases lay between the germline ends. The CDR3 loop is CAWSGRQIVSGNTIYF. CDR3 sequence (DNA): TGTGCCTGGAGTGGAAGACAGATCGTCTCTGGAAACACCATATATTTT. The whole variable domain, remainder taken from reference TRBV30 and TRBJ1-3, is SQTIHQWPATLVQPVGSPLSLECTVEGTSNPNLYWYRQAAGRGLQLLFYSVGIGQISSEVPQNLSASRPQDRQFILSSKKLLLSDSGFYLCAWSGRQIVSGNTIYFGEGSWLTVV.

This clone is a singleton in its sample. The chain couples TRBV4-1 to TRBJ2-3; 8 nucleotides agree with TRBD2. The germline CDR1 and CDR2 sequences are MGHRA and YSYEKL. This CDR3 has 16 amino acids. The V gene end was trimmed by 4 bases and the J gene end by 3 bases; junction bases not matched to a gene: 9. CDR3 sequence: CASSPGGARGTDTQYF. The CDR3 DNA reads as TGCGCCAGCAGCCCCGGGGGGGCCCGAGGAACAGATACGCAGTATTTT.

The chain employs TRBV7-8 and TRBJ1-2; 12 nucleotides align to TRBD1. Per the germline V gene, CDR1 is SGHVS and CDR2 is FQNEAQ. With 5 bases clipped from V and 8 bases from J, the junction kept 9 bases outside the gene matches. The CDR3 has 15 amino acids. This chain's CDR3 is CASSTGDRGLRGYTF. The CDR3 DNA reads as TGTGCCAGCAGCACAGGGGACAGGGGGCTGAGAGGCTACACCTTC.

The chain uses TRBV6-5 and TRBJ2-3; D is perhaps TRBD2 (5 bases). V lost 0 bases, J lost 0 bases, and 10 bases lay in between. CDR1 MNHEY and CDR2 SVGAGI come from the germline V gene. This CDR3 spans 16 amino acids. CDR3 amino acids: CASSYSRATSTDTQYF. The CDR3 DNA sequence: TGTGCCAGCAGTTACTCGAGGGCCACTAGCACAGATACGCAGTATTTT.

This clone was counted a few times. The chain combines TRBV5-6 with TRBJ1-1; 8 bases are a match to TRBD1. Germline values: CDR1 SGHDT, CDR2 YYEEEE. V dropped 2 bases and J dropped 5; count of bases not matched to a gene: 5. The CDR3 totals 14 residues. CDR3 protein: CASSFSGGRTEAFF. CDR3 nucleotides: TGTGCCAGCAGCTTTTCAGGGGGCCGGACTGAAGCTTTCTTT.

The V call is TRBV30, the J call TRBJ2-6; D perhaps matches TRBD2 (5 bases). The CDR3 spans 18 residues. With 8 bases removed from V and 0 bases from J, the gap between germline ends came to 23 bases. Germline loops: CDR1 GTSNPN, CDR2 SVGIG (reference sequence). DNA of the CDR3: TGTGCCCTGTGCCTGGACGGATGGGAGAGCTCTGGGGCCAACGTCCTGACTTTC. This translates into CALCLDGWESSGANVLTF.

This clone has only a few counts. V is TRBV6-4 and J is TRBJ2-3, with TRBD2 matching over 8 bases. Germline V gene data show CDR1 as MRHNA and CDR2 as SNTAGT. V was clipped by 0 bases and J by 1 base; unmatched bases: 0. CDR3 length: 15 amino acids. CDR3 bases: TGTGCCAGCAGTGACTCTAGCGGGGGCACAGATACGCAGTATTTT. It specifies CASSDSSGGTDTQYF.

Only a few counts were recorded for this clone. The chain is built from TRBV11-2 and TRBJ2-5, with 13 bases lining up with TRBD2. The germline V gene has CDR1 SGHAT and CDR2 FQNNGV. This CDR3 comprises 16 residues. V gave up 5 bases and J gave up 1 base; unmatched junction bases: 4. The CDR3 is CASSPGTSGAQETQYF. The CDR3 DNA sequence: TGTGCCAGCAGCCCAGGGACTAGCGGGGCCCAAGAGACCCAGTACTTC.

The chain employs TRBV7-6 and TRBJ2-5, with 12 bases that match TRBD1. The assigned J gene may be wrong: the sequence end matches TRBJ2-7 better. This CDR3 spans 18 amino acids. Germline V gene sequence: CDR1 SGHVS, CDR2 FNYEAQ. CDR3 sequence (DNA): TGTGCCAGCAGCCCCCTTGTCGGGCCGGGGACAGGGGGCTCCGAGCAGTACTTC. Translated, it gives CASSPLVGPGTGGSEQYF.

The CDR3 is CASSDRGTNYGYTF. The DNA for the CDR3 is TGTGCCAGCAGTGACAGGGGGACCAACTATGGCTACACCTTC. The rearrangement joins TRBV2 to TRBJ1-2, with 7 bases identical to TRBD1. CDR1 is SNHLY and CDR2 is FYNNEI in the germline V gene. The CDR3 has 14 amino acids. J was trimmed by 2 bases and V by 3 bases; bases with no gene match: 3.

This rearrangement joins TRBV6-1 to TRBJ2-2; TRBD2 matches at 8 bases. The CDR3 is 14 residues long. From germline, CDR1 is MNHNS and CDR2 SASEGT. V trimming: 10 bases; J trimming: 7 bases; junction bases outside the gene matches: 11. The CDR3 DNA is TGTGCCACCCAACGGACTAGCTTTAACGGGGAGCTGTTTTTT. The encoded protein is CATQRTSFNGELFF.

The chain uses TRBV7-2 and TRBJ2-3; D is possibly TRBD2 (5 bases). Per germline, CDR1 SGHTA and CDR2 FQGNSA. Trimming took off 2 bases at V and 10 bases at J, with 10 bases between the two ends. The CDR3 consists of 12 residues. DNA of the CDR3: TGTGCCAGCAGCTTACCCGGGATTCCGCAGTATTTT. Its translation is CASSLPGIPQYF.

The rearrangement joins TRBV4-2 to TRBJ2-3; the match to TRBD2 covers 9 bases. This CDR3 has 16 amino acids. Trimming took 0 bases from V and 10 from J; bases not matched to a gene: 11. The V gene's germline CDR1 is LGHNA and CDR2 YNFKEQ. The chain's CDR3 is CASSQDGAGGIGAQYF. CDR3 bases: TGTGCCAGCAGCCAAGATGGTGCGGGGGGGATCGGTGCGCAGTATTTT.

In nucleotides, the CDR3 is TGCGCCAGCAGCTTAGGGACAAGGGGCACTGAAGCTTTCTTT. It encodes CASSLGTRGTEAFF. The J gene is TRBJ1-1, the V gene TRBV5-1; TRBD1 might be the D (6 bases). Trimming pared 2 bases from V and 4 bases from J, leaving 12 bases between. The germline gives CDR1 SGHRS, CDR2 YFSETQ. This CDR3 is 14 amino acids long.

At least ten counts were recorded for this clone. The V and J genes are TRBV6-1 and TRBJ2-7; a possible D gene is TRBD2 (5 bases). CDR1 MNHNS and CDR2 SASEGT come from the germline V gene. V lost 2 bases and J 3 bases, leaving 14 bases between the germline ends. This CDR3 has 15 residues. In DNA form, the CDR3 reads TGTGCCAGCAGTGAAAGCCTTGGGAGTTTCTACGAGCAGTACTTC. Protein sequence: CASSESLGSFYEQYF.

This clone was picked up a small number of times. The chain joins TRBV19 to TRBJ2-4; maybe TRBD1 (6 bases). V lost 6 bases and J lost 12, with 18 bases in between. Germline values: CDR1 LNHDA, CDR2 SQIVND (reference sequence). The CDR3 consists of 13 residues. CDR3 in amino acids: CASRRDTGLDQYF. In DNA, the CDR3 is TGTGCCAGTAGGCGCGACACAGGGTTGGATCAGTACTTC. The full variable domain, completed using reference TRBV19 and TRBJ2-4, is DGGITQSPKYLFRKEGQNVTLSCEQNLNHDAMYWYRQDPGQGLRLIYYSQIVNDFQKGDIAEGYSVSREKKESFPLTVTSAQKNPTAFYLCASRRDTGLDQYFGAGTRLSVL.

The chain recombines TRBV6-5 with TRBJ1-2; tentatively, D is TRBD1 (6 bases). Germline CDR1 reads MNHEY; CDR2 reads SVGAGI. The V end was cut by 6 bases, the J end by 5 bases, with 13 bases between. The CDR3 sequence is 13 residues long. DNA for the CDR3: TGTGCCAGCAGCCGCCAAGGACAGTATGGCTACACCTTC. Protein sequence: CASSRQGQYGYTF.

This chain connects TRBV29-1 to TRBJ2-6; 9 positions agree with TRBD1. CDR3 length: 16 residues. CDR1 and CDR2 from the germline V gene are SQVTM and ANQGSEA. V was clipped by 5 bases and J by 0 bases; unmatched bases: 5. CDR3 in DNA: TGCAGCGTTCTTCAGACAGGGGGCTCTGGGGCCAACGTCCTGACTTTC. Protein product: CSVLQTGGSGANVLTF.